The next 26 T cell receptor beta chains were all read from a single sample in a study of OX40 agonist ivuxolimab in advanced cancers. Assay: immunoSEQ multiplex PCR; the TCRdb copy retains only in-frame clones and omits some. The table includes tens of thousands of clones, 89% detected once. The material was CD4+ or CD8+ T cells sorted from blood, obtained in a trial of the OX40 agonist ivuxolimab. The source is an adult with an advanced solid tumor such as melanoma, head and neck, liver or kidney cancer.

The CDR3 spells CASSIAGRGPNGYTF. The CDR3 bases are TGTGCCAGTAGTATAGCGGGCAGGGGGCCTAATGGCTACACCTTC. J is TRBJ1-2 and V is TRBV19; TRBD1 matches 8 bases. Trimming at V came to 1 base and at J to 6 bases, leaving 7 bases not matched to a gene. CDR3 size: 15 residues. Germline lookup yields CDR1 LNHDA and CDR2 SQIVND (reference sequence).

The table lists this clone with a count of one. This chain links TRBV5-1 with TRBJ2-3, with D tentatively TRBD1 or TRBD2 (5 bases each). With 4 bases removed from V and 0 bases from J, the gap between germline ends came to 9 bases. Germline V CDR1 and CDR2: SGHRS, YFSETQ. CDR3 length: 14 amino acids. CDR3 in DNA: TGCGCCAGCAGCCCCCGGGACAGCACAGATACGCAGTATTTT. Its translation: CASSPRDSTDTQYF.

The chain uses TRBV19 and TRBJ1-1; D is uncertain. Between the trimmed V and J ends, which lost 2 bases and 11 bases, there was a span of 9 bases. This CDR3 has 11 amino acids. CDR1 LNHDA and CDR2 SQIVND come from the germline V gene (reference sequence). CDR3 sequence (DNA): TGTGCCAGTAGTATACGGTGGGCTGCTTTCTTT. Protein sequence: CASSIRWAAFF. Full variable domain (rest looked up from reference TRBV19 and TRBJ1-1): DGGITQSPKYLFRKEGQNVTLSCEQNLNHDAMYWYRQDPGQGLRLIYYSQIVNDFQKGDIAEGYSVSREKKESFPLTVTSAQKNPTAFYLCASSIRWAAFFGQGTRLTVV.

The V call is TRBV18, the J call TRBJ1-1; perhaps TRBD1 as D (6 bases). Germline values: CDR1 KGHSH, CDR2 LQKENI. The CDR3 length is 14 residues. Deletions cut 2 bases from V and 1 base from J, with 8 bases between. CDR3 coding DNA: TGTGCCAGCTCACCAGGGACACAGAACACTGAAGCTTTCTTT. Translated, it gives CASSPGTQNTEAFF.

The J gene is TRBJ2-7, the V gene TRBV7-6; D gene unclear. In germline, CDR1 is SGHVS, CDR2 FNYEAQ. Trimming pared 2 bases from V and 4 bases from J, leaving 6 bases between. The CDR3 consists of 12 residues. CDR3: CASSLSGYEQYF. CDR3 nucleotides: TGTGCCAGCAGCTTAAGTGGGTACGAGCAGTACTTC.

The count of this clone is one. This chain connects TRBV4-1 to TRBJ1-1; no reliable D call. CDR3 length equals 13 residues. V was trimmed by 1 base and J by 0 bases, leaving 3 bases between them. CDR1 and CDR2 from the germline V gene are MGHRA and YSYEKL. CDR3 bases: TGCGCCAGCAGCCAAGTACTGAACACTGAAGCTTTCTTT. Its protein product is CASSQVLNTEAFF.

V is TRBV7-9 and J is TRBJ1-4; unclear D gene. This CDR3 has 13 residues. V shed 7 bases and J shed 8 bases, with 14 bases lying between them. Looked up from germline, CDR1 is SEHNR and CDR2 is FQNEAQ (reference sequence). CDR3 nucleotides: TGTGCCAGCAACCTCAGGTTTTCGGAAAAACTGTTTTTT. Residues: CASNLRFSEKLFF. The full variable domain, in which reference TRBV7-9 and TRBJ1-4 provide the parts outside the CDR3, is DTGVSQNPRHKITKRGQNVTFRCDPISEHNRLYWYRQTLGQGPEFLTYFQNEAQLEKSRLLSDRFSAERPKGSFSTLEIQRTEQGDSAMYLCASNLRFSEKLFFGSGTQLSVL.

This clone was observed a few times. The gene calls are TRBV7-2 and TRBJ2-5, with unresolved D. Deletions cut 1 base from V and 2 bases from J, with 14 bases between. Germline V gene lookup returns CDR1 SGHTA and CDR2 FQGNSA. The CDR3 totals 16 residues. The CDR3: CASSLVRLQAQETQYF. Here the CDR3 DNA reads TGTGCCAGCAGCTTAGTTCGTCTGCAGGCGCAAGAGACCCAGTACTTC. Full variable domain (remainder filled in from reference TRBV7-2 and TRBJ2-5): GAGVSQSPSNKVTEKGKDVELRCDPISGHTALYWYRQSLGQGLEFLIYFQGNSAPDKSGLPSDRFSAERTGGSVSTLTIQRTQQEDSAVYLCASSLVRLQAQETQYFGPGTRLLVL.

The chain uses TRBV6-6 and TRBJ1-6, with TRBD1 as a possible D gene (6 bases). From germline, CDR1 is MNHNY and CDR2 SVGAGI (reference sequence). Trimming left V 7 bases short and J 2 bases short, with 12 bases between. The CDR3 loop spans 15 amino acids. The DNA of the CDR3 is TGTGCCAGCACCGGGGGGCCAACCTATAATTCACCCCTCCACTTT. Protein sequence: CASTGGPTYNSPLHF.

The chain couples TRBV5-4 to TRBJ2-1, with 7 bases that match TRBD2. V lost 4 bases, J lost 0 bases, and 10 bases stayed unmatched. The germline CDR1 and CDR2 sequences are SGHNT and YYREEE (reference sequence). This CDR3 is 17 amino acids long. The CDR3 protein is CASSAGPGGTSYNEQFF. The CDR3 coding sequence is TGTGCCAGCAGCGCGGGACCGGGGGGAACCTCCTACAATGAGCAGTTCTTC.

The chain couples TRBV11-3 to TRBJ1-3; TRBD1 aligns across 7 bases. V gave up 5 bases and J gave up 0 bases; unmatched junction bases: 4. CDR1 is SGHNT, CDR2 YENEEA, per germline. The CDR3 consists of 15 residues. CDR3 nucleotides: TGTGCCAGCAGCCTAGGGGACAGCTCTGGAAACACCATATATTTT. Translated: CASSLGDSSGNTIYF.

This chain connects TRBV29-1 to TRBJ1-4; D call uncertain. Germline CDR1 reads SQVTM; CDR2 reads ANQGSEA. The CDR3 consists of 10 residues. Trimming pared 6 bases from V and 6 bases from J, leaving 5 bases between. The CDR3 loop is CSVGDEKLFF. The CDR3 coding sequence is TGCAGCGTAGGTGATGAAAAACTGTTTTTT.

The chain joins TRBV7-7 to TRBJ2-2; D is undetermined. CDR3 length: 15 residues. Trimming removed 4 bases from V and 4 bases from J, with 13 bases in between. Germline V gene data show CDR1 as SSHAT and CDR2 as FNYEAQ (reference sequence). DNA of the CDR3: TGTGCCAGCAGCTCTACTCGGGTACCCACCGGGGAGCTGTTTTTT. Protein product: CASSSTRVPTGELFF.

V is TRBV7-6 and J is TRBJ2-2, with TRBD1 matching over 10 bases. CDR1 and CDR2 from the germline V gene are SGHVS and FNYEAQ. The CDR3 has 16 residues. J gave up 3 bases and V 1 base, and 2 bases lay outside the gene matches. The CDR3 sequence is CASSLGQGADTGELFF. The CDR3 nucleotides read TGTGCCAGCAGCTTAGGACAGGGGGCCGACACCGGGGAGCTGTTTTTT.

In the case of this clone: Within the sample, other DNA sequences also encode this same CDR3. V gene TRBV18 combines with J gene TRBJ1-4; tentative D call: TRBD1 (5 bases). There are 15 residues in the CDR3. The V end lost 3 bases, the J end lost 8 bases, and 16 bases lay between the germline ends. Germline CDR1 is KGHSH and CDR2 is LQKENI. CDR3 sequence (DNA): TGTGCCAGCTCACCCAACAAGGGGTCTAGCGAAAAACTGTTTTTT. This codes for CASSPNKGSSEKLFF.

This clone was observed once. The chain has TRBV19 and TRBJ1-3; D call uncertain. With 3 bases removed from V and 1 base from J, the gap between germline ends came to 10 bases. The CDR3 spans 15 residues. CDR1 and CDR2 (germline): LNHDA, SQIVND (reference sequence). CDR3 region: CASSISAESGNTIYF. In DNA, the CDR3 is TGTGCCAGTAGTATCTCGGCAGAGTCTGGAAACACCATATATTTT.

This clone was seen just once. This chain joins TRBV7-2 and TRBJ1-5; weak D call: TRBD1 (5 bases). The V and J ends lost 3 bases and 5 bases respectively, with 11 bases between them. The CDR3 covers 14 residues. Germline loops: CDR1 SGHTA, CDR2 FQGNSA. The CDR3 reads CASSLREGDQPQHF. The CDR3 DNA reads TGTGCCAGCAGCTTGCGGGAAGGGGATCAGCCCCAGCATTTT.

The genes are TRBV6-1 and TRBJ2-3; D is unclear. This CDR3 contains 17 residues. The V gene lost 0 bases and the J gene lost 0 bases, with 13 bases spanning the gap. Looked up from germline, CDR1 is MNHNS and CDR2 is SASEGT. The chain's CDR3 is CASSEATAISSTDTQYF. The CDR3 DNA reads TGTGCCAGCAGTGAAGCCACCGCAATATCTAGCACAGATACGCAGTATTTT.

This clone showed up just once. The CDR3 protein is CASTPGGSPDTQYF. As DNA, the CDR3 is TGCGCCAGCACCCCCGGCGGGAGCCCAGATACGCAGTATTTT. The genes are TRBV5-1 and TRBJ2-3, with TRBD2 identical over 7 bases. The length of the CDR3 is 14 residues. Looked up from germline, CDR1 is SGHRS and CDR2 is YFSETQ. V lost 6 bases, J lost 4 bases, and 8 bases stayed unmatched.

V gene TRBV6-5 combines with J gene TRBJ2-2, with 7 bases aligning to TRBD1. Germline values: CDR1 MNHEY, CDR2 SVGAGI. J lost 4 bases, V lost 10 bases, and 6 bases had no gene match. The CDR3 is 13 residues long. The CDR3 DNA reads as TGTGCCACCCAGACAGGGACCACCGGGGAGCTGTTTTTT. Translated, it gives CATQTGTTGELFF.

This chain joins TRBV7-2 and TRBJ2-2; D call uncertain. The V end lost 5 bases, the J end lost 4 bases, and 11 bases lay between the germline ends. CDR3 length equals 14 residues. Germline CDR1 reads SGHTA; CDR2 reads FQGNSA. The DNA of the CDR3 is TGTGCCAGCAGCCCCCTTTGGGCCACCGGGGAGCTGTTTTTT. Translation: CASSPLWATGELFF.

V and J are TRBV5-6 and TRBJ1-3, with D maybe TRBD1 (5 bases). CDR3 length: 15 residues. V dropped 4 bases and J dropped 0 bases, with 11 bases sitting between them. Germline V gives CDR1 SGHDT, CDR2 YYEEEE. The CDR3 DNA reads as TGTGCCAGCAGCCCTACAGGTCCCTCTGGAAACACCATATATTTT. Its protein product is CASSPTGPSGNTIYF. Full variable domain (remainder filled in from reference TRBV5-6 and TRBJ1-3): DAGVTQSPTHLIKTRGQQVTLRCSPKSGHDTVSWYQQALGQGPQFIFQYYEEEERQRGNFPDRFSGHQFPNYSSELNVNALLLGDSALYLCASSPTGPSGNTIYFGEGSWLTVV.

This sequence joins TRBV2 and TRBJ1-2; TRBD1 matches at 7 bases. V trimming: 6 bases; J trimming: 4 bases; junction bases outside the gene matches: 8. CDR1 is SNHLY, CDR2 FYNNEI, per germline. The CDR3 runs 14 residues. CDR3 in amino acids: CASSLRDSPYGYTF. The CDR3 DNA is TGTGCCAGCAGCCTCCGGGACAGCCCCTATGGCTACACCTTC.

The V gene is TRBV4-3, the J gene TRBJ2-3; tentatively, D is TRBD2 (6 bases). V was shortened by 1 base and J by 4 bases, with 18 bases between the two germline ends. The CDR3 loop spans 17 amino acids. Germline CDR1 is LGHNA and CDR2 is YSLEER. The CDR3 DNA reads as TGCGCCAGCAGCCAAGCCCCGCCGGGACTTCGTCCAGATACGCAGTATTTT. Encoded protein: CASSQAPPGLRPDTQYF.

This rearrangement joins TRBV7-6 to TRBJ2-2; D remains ambiguous. This CDR3 comprises 14 residues. Looked up from germline, CDR1 is SGHVS and CDR2 is FNYEAQ. The V and J ends lost 1 base and 3 bases respectively, with 6 bases between them. CDR3 sequence reads: CASSLGTDTGELFF. The CDR3 nucleotides are TGTGCCAGCAGCTTAGGGACGGACACCGGGGAGCTGTTTTTT.

The J gene is TRBJ1-1, the V gene TRBV6-5, with 8 bases fitting TRBD1. CDR1 is MNHEY, CDR2 SVGAGI, per germline. This CDR3 spans 13 amino acids. J lost 2 bases, V lost 6 bases, and 2 bases had no gene match. The CDR3 spells CASSTGGNTEAFF. CDR3 bases: TGTGCCAGCAGCACAGGGGGAAACACTGAAGCTTTCTTT.